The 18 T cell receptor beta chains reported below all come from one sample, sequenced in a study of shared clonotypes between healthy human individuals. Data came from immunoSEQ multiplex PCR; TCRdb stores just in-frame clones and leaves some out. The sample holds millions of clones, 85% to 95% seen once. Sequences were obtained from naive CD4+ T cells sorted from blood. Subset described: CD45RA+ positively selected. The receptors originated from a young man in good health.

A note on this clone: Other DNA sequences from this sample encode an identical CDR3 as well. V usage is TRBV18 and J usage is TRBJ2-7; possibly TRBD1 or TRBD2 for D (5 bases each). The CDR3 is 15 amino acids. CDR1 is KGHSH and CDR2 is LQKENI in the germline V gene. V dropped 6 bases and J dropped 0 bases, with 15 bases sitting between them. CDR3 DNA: TGTGCCAGCTCCCCCGGGACGGAAAGCTCCTACGAGCAGTACTTC. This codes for CASSPGTESSYEQYF.

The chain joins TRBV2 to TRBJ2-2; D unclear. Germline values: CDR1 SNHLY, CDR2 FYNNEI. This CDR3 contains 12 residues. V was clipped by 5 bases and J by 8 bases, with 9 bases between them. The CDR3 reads CASSSGIGELFF. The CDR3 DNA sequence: TGTGCCAGCAGTTCGGGTATTGGGGAGCTGTTTTTT. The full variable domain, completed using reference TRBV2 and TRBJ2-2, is EPEVTQTPSHQVTQMGQEVILRCVPISNHLYFYWYRQILGQKVEFLVSFYNNEISEKSEIFDDQFSVERPDGSNFTLKIRSTKLEDSAMYFCASSSGIGELFFGEGSRLTVL.

The CDR3 DNA sequence: TGTGCCAGCAGTGACCACGGATACAATGAGCAGTTCTTC. Its protein is CASSDHGYNEQFF. This chain links TRBV2 with TRBJ2-1, with D unresolved. The CDR3 consists of 13 residues. In germline, CDR1 is SNHLY, CDR2 FYNNEI. The ends were cut back, 3 bases at V and 4 bases at J, with 7 bases in the middle.

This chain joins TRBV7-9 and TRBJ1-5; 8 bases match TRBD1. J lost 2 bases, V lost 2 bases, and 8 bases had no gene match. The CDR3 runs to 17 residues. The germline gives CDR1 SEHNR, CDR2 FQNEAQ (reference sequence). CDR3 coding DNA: TGTGCCAGCAGCTTAACAGGGGGGGAGTACGGCAATCAGCCCCAGCATTTT. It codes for CASSLTGGEYGNQPQHF.

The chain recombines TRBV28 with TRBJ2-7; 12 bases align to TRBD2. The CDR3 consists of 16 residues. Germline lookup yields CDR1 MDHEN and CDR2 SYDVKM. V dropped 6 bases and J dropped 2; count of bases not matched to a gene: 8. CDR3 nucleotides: TGTGCCAGCAGCCTACTCCTAGCGGGGGGGGCCTACGAGCAGTACTTC. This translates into CASSLLLAGGAYEQYF.

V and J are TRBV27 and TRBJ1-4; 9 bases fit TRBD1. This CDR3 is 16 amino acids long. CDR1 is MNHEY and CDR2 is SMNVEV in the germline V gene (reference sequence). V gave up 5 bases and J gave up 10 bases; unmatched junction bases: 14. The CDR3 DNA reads TGTGCCAGCAGTCCGATCGGACAGGGGCAATCGGGAAAACTGTTTTTT. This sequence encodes CASSPIGQGQSGKLFF.

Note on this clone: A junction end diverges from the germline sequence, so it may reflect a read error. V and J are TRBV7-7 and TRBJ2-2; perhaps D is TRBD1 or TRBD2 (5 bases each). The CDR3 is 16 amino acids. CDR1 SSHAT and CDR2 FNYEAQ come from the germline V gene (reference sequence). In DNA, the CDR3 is TGTGCTAGCAGCTTGGGGACCGCTCCGAACACCGGGGAGCTGTTTTTT. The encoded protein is CASSLGTAPNTGELFF.

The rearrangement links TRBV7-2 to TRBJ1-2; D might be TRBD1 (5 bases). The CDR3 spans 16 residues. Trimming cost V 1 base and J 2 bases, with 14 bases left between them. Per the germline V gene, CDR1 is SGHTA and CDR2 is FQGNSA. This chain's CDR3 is CASSLGLGGKNYGYTF. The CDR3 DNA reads TGTGCCAGCAGCTTAGGACTTGGGGGGAAGAACTATGGCTACACCTTC.

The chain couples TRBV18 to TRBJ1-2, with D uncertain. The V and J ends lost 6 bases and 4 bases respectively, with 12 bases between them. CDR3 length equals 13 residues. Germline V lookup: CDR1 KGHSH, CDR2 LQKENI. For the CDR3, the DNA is TGTGCCAGCTCCCCTGAGAAGTCCTATGGCTACACCTTC. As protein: CASSPEKSYGYTF.

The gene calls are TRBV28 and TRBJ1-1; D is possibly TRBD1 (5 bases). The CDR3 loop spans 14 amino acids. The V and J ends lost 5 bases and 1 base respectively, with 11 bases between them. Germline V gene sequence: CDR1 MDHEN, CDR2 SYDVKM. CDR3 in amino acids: CASSTVGGNTEAFF. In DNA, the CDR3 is TGTGCCAGCAGTACCGTCGGGGGGAACACTGAAGCTTTCTTT.

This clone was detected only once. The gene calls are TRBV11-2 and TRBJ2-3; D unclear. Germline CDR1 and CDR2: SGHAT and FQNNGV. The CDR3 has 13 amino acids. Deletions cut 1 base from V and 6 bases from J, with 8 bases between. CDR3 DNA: TGTGCCAGCAGCTTAGTTGGCATGGATACGCAGTATTTT. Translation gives CASSLVGMDTQYF.

The CDR3 is CAITGQNYGYTF. CDR3 DNA: TGTGCCATCACGGGACAAAACTATGGCTACACCTTC. The chain recombines TRBV28 with TRBJ1-2; a weak D match, TRBD1 (6 bases). V gave up 10 bases and J gave up 2 bases, with 11 bases separating them. The length of the CDR3 is 12 residues. Germline CDR1 and CDR2: MDHEN and SYDVKM.

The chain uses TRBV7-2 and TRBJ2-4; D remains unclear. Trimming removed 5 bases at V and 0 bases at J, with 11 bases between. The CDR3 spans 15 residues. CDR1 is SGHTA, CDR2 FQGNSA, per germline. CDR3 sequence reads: CASSPEVRAKNIQYF. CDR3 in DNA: TGTGCCAGCAGCCCAGAAGTTCGAGCCAAAAACATTCAGTACTTC.

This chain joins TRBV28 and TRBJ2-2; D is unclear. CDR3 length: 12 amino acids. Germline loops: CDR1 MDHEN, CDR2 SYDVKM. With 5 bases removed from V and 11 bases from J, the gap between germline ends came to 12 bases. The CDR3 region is CASSLSHGELFF. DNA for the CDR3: TGTGCCAGCAGTCTATCACACGGCGAGCTGTTTTTT.

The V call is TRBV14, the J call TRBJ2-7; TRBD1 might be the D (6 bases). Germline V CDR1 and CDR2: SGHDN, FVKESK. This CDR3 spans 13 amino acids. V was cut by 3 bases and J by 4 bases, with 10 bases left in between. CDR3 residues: CASSHSRGYEQYF. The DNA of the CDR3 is TGTGCCAGCAGCCACTCCAGGGGATACGAGCAGTACTTC.

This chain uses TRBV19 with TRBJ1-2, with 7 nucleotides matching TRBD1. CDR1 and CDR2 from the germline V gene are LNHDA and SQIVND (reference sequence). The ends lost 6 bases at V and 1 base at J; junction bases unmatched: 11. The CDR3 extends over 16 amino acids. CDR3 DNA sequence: TGTGCCAGTAGCTCGATCCGACAGGGCTATAACTATGGCTACACCTTC. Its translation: CASSSIRQGYNYGYTF.

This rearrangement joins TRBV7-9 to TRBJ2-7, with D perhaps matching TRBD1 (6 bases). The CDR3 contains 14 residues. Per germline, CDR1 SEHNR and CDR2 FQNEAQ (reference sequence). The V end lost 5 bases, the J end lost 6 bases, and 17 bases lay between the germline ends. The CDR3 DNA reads TGTGCCAGCAGCCCACTTTCGGAAGGGGGCGAGCAGTACTTC. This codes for CASSPLSEGGEQYF.

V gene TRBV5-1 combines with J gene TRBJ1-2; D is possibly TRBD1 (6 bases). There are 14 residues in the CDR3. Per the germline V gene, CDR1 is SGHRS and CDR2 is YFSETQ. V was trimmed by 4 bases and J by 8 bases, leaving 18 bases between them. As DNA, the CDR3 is TGCGCCAGCAGCCTGAGGACAGTAGCCTCCGGCTACACCTTC. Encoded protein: CASSLRTVASGYTF. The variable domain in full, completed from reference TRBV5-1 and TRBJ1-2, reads KAGVTQTPRYLIKTRGQQVTLSCSPISGHRSVSWYQQTPGQGLQFLFEYFSETQRNKGNFPGRFSGRQFSNSRSEMNVSTLELGDSALYLCASSLRTVASGYTFGSGTRLTVV.